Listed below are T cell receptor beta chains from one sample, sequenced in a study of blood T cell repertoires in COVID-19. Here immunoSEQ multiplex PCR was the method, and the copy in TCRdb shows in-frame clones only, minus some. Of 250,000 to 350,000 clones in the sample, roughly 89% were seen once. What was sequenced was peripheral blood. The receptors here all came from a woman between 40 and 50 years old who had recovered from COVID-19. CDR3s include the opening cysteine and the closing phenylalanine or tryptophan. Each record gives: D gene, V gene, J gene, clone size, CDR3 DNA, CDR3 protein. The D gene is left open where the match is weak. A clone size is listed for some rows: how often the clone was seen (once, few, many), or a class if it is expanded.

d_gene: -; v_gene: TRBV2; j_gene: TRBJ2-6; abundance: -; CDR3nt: TGTGCCAGCAATAGAGAAGCCTTCTCTGGGGCCAACGTCCTGACTTTC; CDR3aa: CASNREAFSGANVLTF
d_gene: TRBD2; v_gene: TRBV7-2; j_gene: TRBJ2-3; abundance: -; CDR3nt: TGTGCCAGCAGCCTCACGACTAGCGGGAGTGGCACAGATACGCAGTATTTT; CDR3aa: CASSLTTSGSGTDTQYF
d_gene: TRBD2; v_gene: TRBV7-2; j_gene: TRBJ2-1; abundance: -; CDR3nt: TGTGCCAGCAGCTTATATAGCGGGAGCGGGAATGAGCAGTTCTTC; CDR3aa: CASSLYSGSGNEQFF
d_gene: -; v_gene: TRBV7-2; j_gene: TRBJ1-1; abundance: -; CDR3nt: TGTGCCAGCAGCACCTACGTGAGTAACACTGAAGCTTTCTTT; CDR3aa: CASSTYVSNTEAFF
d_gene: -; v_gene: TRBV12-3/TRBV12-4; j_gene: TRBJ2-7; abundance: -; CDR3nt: TGTGCCAGCAGTACGGGAGCGCCCTACGAGCAGTACTTC; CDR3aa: CASSTGAPYEQYF
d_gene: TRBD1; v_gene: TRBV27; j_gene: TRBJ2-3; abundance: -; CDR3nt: TGTGCCAGCAGTTTGCAGGGGGCAACAGATACGCAGTATTTT; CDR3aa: CASSLQGATDTQYF
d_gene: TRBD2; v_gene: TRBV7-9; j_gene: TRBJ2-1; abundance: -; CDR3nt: TGTGCCATTTCGACAGCAAGCGGGAGGGCGGTCAGTGAGCAGTTCTTC; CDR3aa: CAISTASGRAVSEQFF
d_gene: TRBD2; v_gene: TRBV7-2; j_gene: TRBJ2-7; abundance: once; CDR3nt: TGTGCCAGCAGGGCCTCCATTAGCGGGACCTACGAGCAGTACTTC; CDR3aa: CASRASISGTYEQYF
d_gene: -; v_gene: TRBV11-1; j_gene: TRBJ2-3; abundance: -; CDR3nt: TGTGCCAGCAGCCCCCGAAGTGAGCCCCGCACAGATACGCAGTATTTT; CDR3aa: CASSPRSEPRTDTQYF
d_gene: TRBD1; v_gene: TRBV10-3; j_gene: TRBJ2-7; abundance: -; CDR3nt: TGTGCCATCAGACCGGGACAGGGTTCCTACGAGCAGTACTTC; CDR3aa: CAIRPGQGSYEQYF
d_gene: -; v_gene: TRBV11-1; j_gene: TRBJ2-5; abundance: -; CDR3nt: TGTGCCAGCAGCTTAATGCCTCCTCGGTTGGAGACCCAGTACTTC; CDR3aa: CASSLMPPRLETQYF
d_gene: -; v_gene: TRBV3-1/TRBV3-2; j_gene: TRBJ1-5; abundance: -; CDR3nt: TGTGCCAGCAGCACACAGGGCGATCAGCCCCAGCATTTT; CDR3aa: CASSTQGDQPQHF
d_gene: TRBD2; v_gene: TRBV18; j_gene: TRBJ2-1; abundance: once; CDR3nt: TGTGCCAGCTCACTCCTAGCGGGAGCGTCTTTAGATGAGCAGTTCTTC; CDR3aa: CASSLLAGASLDEQFF
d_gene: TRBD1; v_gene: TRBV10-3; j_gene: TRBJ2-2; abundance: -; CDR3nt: TGTGCCATCAGCCTTGTGACAGGGCGGACCGGGGAGCTGTTTTTT; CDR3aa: CAISLVTGRTGELFF
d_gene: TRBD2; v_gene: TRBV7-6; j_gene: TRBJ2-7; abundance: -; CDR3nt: TGTGCCAGCAGCCCTGAGACTAGCGGTAACCCCTACGAGCAGTACTTC; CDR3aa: CASSPETSGNPYEQYF
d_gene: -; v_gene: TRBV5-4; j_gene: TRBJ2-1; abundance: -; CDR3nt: TGTGCCAGCAGCTTGGTTCCAAGCGGACTAACTGTCCATGAGCAGTTCTTC; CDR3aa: CASSLVPSGLTVHEQFF
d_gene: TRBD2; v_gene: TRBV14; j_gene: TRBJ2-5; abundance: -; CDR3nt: TGTGCCAGCAGCCAAGAGTCAGCTAGCGGGAGGGAGACCCAGTACTTC; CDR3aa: CASSQESASGRETQYF
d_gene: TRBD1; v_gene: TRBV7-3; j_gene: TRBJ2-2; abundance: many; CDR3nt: TGTGCCAGCAGCTTAGGGACAGGGTACTCCGGGGAGCTGTTTTTT; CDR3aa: CASSLGTGYSGELFF
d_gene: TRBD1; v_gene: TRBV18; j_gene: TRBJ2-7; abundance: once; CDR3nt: TGTGCCAGCTCACAATCGACAGGGGCCTCCTACGAGCAGTACTTC; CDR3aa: CASSQSTGASYEQYF
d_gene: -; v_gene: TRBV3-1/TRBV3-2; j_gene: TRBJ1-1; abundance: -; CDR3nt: TGTGCCAGCAGCCAAGATTCACTGGCTGAAGCTTTCTTT; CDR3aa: CASSQDSLAEAFF
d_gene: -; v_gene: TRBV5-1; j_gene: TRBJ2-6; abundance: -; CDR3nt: TGCGCCAGCAGCTTGGACAGCTCTGGGGCCAACGTCCTGACTTTC; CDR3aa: CASSLDSSGANVLTF
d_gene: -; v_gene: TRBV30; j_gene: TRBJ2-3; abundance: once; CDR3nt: TGTGCCTGGAGTGTACGGTCAGATACGCAGTATTTT; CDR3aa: CAWSVRSDTQYF
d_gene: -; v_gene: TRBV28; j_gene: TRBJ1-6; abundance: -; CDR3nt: TGTGCCAGCAGTTGGGGGGACGCCGATTCACCCCTCCACTTT; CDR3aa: CASSWGDADSPLHF
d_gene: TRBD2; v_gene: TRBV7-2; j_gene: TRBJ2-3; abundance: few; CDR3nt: TGTGCCAGCAGCTTAGGACTAGCGGGAAGCACAGATACGCAGTATTTT; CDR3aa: CASSLGLAGSTDTQYF
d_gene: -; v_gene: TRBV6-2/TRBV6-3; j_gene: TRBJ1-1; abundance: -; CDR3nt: TGTGCCAGCAGTTTCCGGGTCAGCTATGAAGCTTTCTTT; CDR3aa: CASSFRVSYEAFF
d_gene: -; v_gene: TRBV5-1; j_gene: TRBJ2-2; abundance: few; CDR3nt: TGCGCCAGCAGCTTGTATGCGGGCCGGGACACCGGGGAGCTGTTTTTT; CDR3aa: CASSLYAGRDTGELFF
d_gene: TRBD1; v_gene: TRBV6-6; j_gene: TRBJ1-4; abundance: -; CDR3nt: TGTGCCAGCAGGGGACAGGGGGCAACTAATGAAAAACTGTTTTTT; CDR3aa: CASRGQGATNEKLFF
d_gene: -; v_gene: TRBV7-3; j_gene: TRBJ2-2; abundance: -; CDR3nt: TGTGCCAGCAGGCTAGCGTCGAACACCGGGGAGCTGTTTTTT; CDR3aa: CASRLASNTGELFF
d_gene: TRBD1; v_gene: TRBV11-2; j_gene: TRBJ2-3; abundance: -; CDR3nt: TGTGCCAGCAGCTTGGGGGACAGGGGGAGCACAGATACGCAGTATTTT; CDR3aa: CASSLGDRGSTDTQYF
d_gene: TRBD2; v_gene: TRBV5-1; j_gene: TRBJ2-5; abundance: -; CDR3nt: TGCGCCAGCAGCCGACGGACTAGCGGAAACCAAGAGACCCAGTACTTC; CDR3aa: CASSRRTSGNQETQYF
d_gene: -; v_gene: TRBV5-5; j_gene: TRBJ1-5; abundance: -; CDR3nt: TGTGCCAGCAGCTTGGGGGAGATCAATCAGCCCCAGCATTTT; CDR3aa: CASSLGEINQPQHF
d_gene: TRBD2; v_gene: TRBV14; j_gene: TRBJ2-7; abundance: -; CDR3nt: TGTGCCAGCAGCCAGGCGAGGGCGGGAGTACGCGAGCAGTACTTC; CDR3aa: CASSQARAGVREQYF
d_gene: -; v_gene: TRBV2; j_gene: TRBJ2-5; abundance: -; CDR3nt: TGTGCCAGCAGTGACAGGAAGTTCCAAGAGACCCAGTACTTC; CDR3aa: CASSDRKFQETQYF
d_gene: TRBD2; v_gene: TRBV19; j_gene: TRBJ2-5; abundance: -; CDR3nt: TGTGCCAGTACCCCCGTCGGGGGGTTTGGGGAGACCCAGTACTTC; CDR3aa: CASTPVGGFGETQYF
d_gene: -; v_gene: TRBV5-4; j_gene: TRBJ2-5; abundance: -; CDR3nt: TGTGCCAGCAGCTGGGACAAGTACCAAGAGACCCAGTACTTC; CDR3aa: CASSWDKYQETQYF
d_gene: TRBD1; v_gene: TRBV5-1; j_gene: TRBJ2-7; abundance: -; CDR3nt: TGCGCCAGCAGCTGGTCGGGACAGGCGGGCGAGCAGTACTTC; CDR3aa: CASSWSGQAGEQYF
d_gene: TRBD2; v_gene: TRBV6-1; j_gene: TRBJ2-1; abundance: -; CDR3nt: TGTGCCAGCAGTGAGAGGTCTAGCGGATACAATGAGCAGTTCTTC; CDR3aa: CASSERSSGYNEQFF
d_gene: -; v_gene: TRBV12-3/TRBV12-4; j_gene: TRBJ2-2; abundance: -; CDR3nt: TGTGCCAGCAGCTCTAACACCGGGGAGCTGTTTTTT; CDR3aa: CASSSNTGELFF
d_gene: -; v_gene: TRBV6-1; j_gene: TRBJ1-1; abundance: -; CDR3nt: TGTGCCAGCAGTGATCTGGGGGGAAACACTGAAGCTTTCTTT; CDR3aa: CASSDLGGNTEAFF
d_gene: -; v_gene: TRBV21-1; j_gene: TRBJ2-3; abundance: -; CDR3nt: TGTGCCAGCAGCACGTCTAGGACTAAGTCGTACCCCCGCACAGATACGCAGTATTTT; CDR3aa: CASSTSRTKSYPRTDTQYF
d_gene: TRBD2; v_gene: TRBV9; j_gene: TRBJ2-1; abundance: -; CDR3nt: TGTGCCAGCAGCGCCTGGATGACTAGCGGAGGGGATGAGCAGTTCTTC; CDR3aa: CASSAWMTSGGDEQFF
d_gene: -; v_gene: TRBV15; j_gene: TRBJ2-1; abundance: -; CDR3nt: TGTGCCACCAGCAGAGATAAGTCTAGGGGAACTAGCACTGAGCAGTTCTTC; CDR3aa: CATSRDKSRGTSTEQFF
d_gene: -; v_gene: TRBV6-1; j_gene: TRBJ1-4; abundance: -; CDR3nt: TGTGCCAGCAGTGAATTTCGGGGAACCCATGAAAAACTGTTTTTT; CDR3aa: CASSEFRGTHEKLFF
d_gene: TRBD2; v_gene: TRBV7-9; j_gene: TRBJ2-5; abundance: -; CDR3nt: TGTGCCAGCAGCTTAGCGGGGGCTAGCGGGAGAGTCCAAGAGACCCAGTACTTC; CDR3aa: CASSLAGASGRVQETQYF
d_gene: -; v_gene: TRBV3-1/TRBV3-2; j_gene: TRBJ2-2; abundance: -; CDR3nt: TGTGCCAGCAGCCTACTTAGCGGAACGAACACCGGGGAGCTGTTTTTT; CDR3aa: CASSLLSGTNTGELFF
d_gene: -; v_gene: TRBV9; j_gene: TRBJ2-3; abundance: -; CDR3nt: TGTGCCAGCAGCGTAGAACGTGGACAAGGCACAGATACGCAGTATTTT; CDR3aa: CASSVERGQGTDTQYF
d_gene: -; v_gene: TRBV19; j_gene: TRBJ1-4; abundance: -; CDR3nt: TGTGCCGTCACCAACCCGGGAGGGGAGAATGAAAAACTGTTTTTT; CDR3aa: CAVTNPGGENEKLFF
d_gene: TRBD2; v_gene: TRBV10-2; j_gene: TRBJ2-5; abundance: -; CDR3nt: TGCGCCAGCAGTGAGCCTCCAGCGGGAGGAAGAGAGACCCAGTACTTC; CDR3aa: CASSEPPAGGRETQYF
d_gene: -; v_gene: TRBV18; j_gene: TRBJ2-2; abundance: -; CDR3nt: TGTGCCAGCTCACCTTTATCCGGGGAGCTGTTTTTT; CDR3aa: CASSPLSGELFF